Listed here are 30 T cell receptor beta chains from one sample, sequenced in a study of T-cell memory formation after mild COVID-19. TCRdb passed the 5' RACE reads through MiXCR, listing each CDR3 protein once. The sample contains about 90,000 distinct CDR3 sequences, about 16% of which appear only once. Sample: PBMCs or a T cell subset sorted from them (not recorded which). These receptors were obtained from a man between 18 and 29 years old who had mild COVID-19 (a few samples of this study predate the infection). Cell type and time point are not known.

This clonotype occurred a few times. This chain links TRBV10-3 with TRBJ2-3; D might be TRBD1 or TRBD2, each matching 5 bases. The CDR3 has 16 amino acids. V was shortened by 6 bases and J by 2 bases, with 18 bases between the two germline ends. Germline-derived CDR1 and CDR2 are ENHRY and SYGVKD. The CDR3 here is CAIREMGRKDTDTQYF. The CDR3, as DNA: TGTGCCATCAGAGAGATGGGACGCAAGGACACAGATACGCAGTATTTT.

This clonotype was detected a few times. The chain has TRBV7-2 and TRBJ1-1, with D perhaps TRBD1 (5 bases). Germline V gives CDR1 SGHTA, CDR2 FQGNSA. The CDR3 has 16 residues. Trimming stripped 5 bases from V and 4 bases from J, with 20 bases between. As DNA, the CDR3 is TGTGCCAGCAGCCCCCTGGATAGGGGCGCATTCACTGAAGCTTTCTTT. Translated, it gives CASSPLDRGAFTEAFF.

This chain connects TRBV18 to TRBJ2-3, with 12 bases lining up with TRBD2. Trimming removed 3 bases from V and 2 bases from J; junction bases left unmatched: 3. The CDR3 length is 16 residues. Germline V gene lookup returns CDR1 KGHSH and CDR2 LQKENI. Here the CDR3 reads CASSPTSGSITDTQYF. In DNA, the CDR3 is TGTGCCAGCTCACCGACTAGCGGGAGTATCACAGATACGCAGTATTTT.

The chain couples TRBV29-1 to TRBJ2-1; D gene uncertain. Germline V gives CDR1 SQVTM, CDR2 ANQGSEA. V was cut by 0 bases and J by 8 bases, with 5 bases left in between. The CDR3 has 11 amino acids. CDR3 protein: CSVEDWYEQFF. The CDR3 nucleotides are TGCAGCGTTGAAGATTGGTATGAGCAGTTCTTC.

This clonotype was seen at least ten times. The chain has TRBV4-3 and TRBJ2-7; D not resolved. CDR1 is LGHNA and CDR2 is YSLEER in the germline V gene. The CDR3 has 13 residues. V was shortened by 4 bases and J by 4 bases, with 11 bases between the two germline ends. CDR3 amino acids: CASSPVGQYEQYF. The CDR3 nucleotides read TGCGCCAGCAGCCCCGTAGGGCAATACGAGCAGTACTTC.

The table lists this clonotype with a few counts. CDR3 residues: CASSQMTGARAETQYF. Here the CDR3 DNA reads TGTGCCAGCAGTCAGATGACAGGGGCGCGGGCAGAGACCCAGTACTTC. V usage is TRBV6-5 and J usage is TRBJ2-5, with TRBD1 matching 8 bases. Germline assignment: CDR1 MNHEY and CDR2 SVGAGI. J was trimmed by 4 bases and V by 5 bases; bases with no gene match: 12. The CDR3 runs to 16 residues.

Only a few counts were recorded for this clonotype. Here the CDR3 reads CASSRLPLSTDTQYF. DNA for the CDR3: TGTGCCAGCAGCCGACTCCCTCTAAGCACAGATACGCAGTATTTT. The J gene is TRBJ2-3, the V gene TRBV6-6; D is ambiguous. The CDR3 is 15 amino acids. Germline CDR1 and CDR2: MNHNY and SVGAGI (reference sequence). V dropped 6 bases and J dropped 0 bases, with 13 bases sitting between them.

The V and J genes are TRBV27 and TRBJ2-2, with D unclear. The CDR3 is made up of 13 amino acids. Deletions cut 3 bases from V and 5 bases from J, with 7 bases between. Per germline, CDR1 MNHEY and CDR2 SMNVEV (reference sequence). CDR3 DNA: TGTGCCAGCAGTTTCAGCAAAACCGGGGAGCTGTTTTTT. Translating gives CASSFSKTGELFF.

This clonotype was seen a few times. The gene calls are TRBV27 and TRBJ2-3; D is unclear. From germline, CDR1 is MNHEY and CDR2 SMNVEV (reference sequence). V shed 5 bases and J shed 1 base, with 10 bases lying between them. The CDR3 consists of 14 residues. The CDR3 loop reads CASSHRRGTDTQYF. In DNA, the CDR3 is TGTGCCAGCAGTCACCGCCGGGGCACAGATACGCAGTATTTT.

The chain couples TRBV7-3 to TRBJ2-5; possibly TRBD2 for D (6 bases). This CDR3 has 15 residues. Germline loops: CDR1 SGHTA, CDR2 FQGTGA. With 4 bases removed from V and 3 bases from J, the gap between germline ends came to 15 bases. The CDR3 is CASSSVGGAEETQYF. For the CDR3, the DNA is TGTGCCAGCAGCTCCGTTGGCGGGGCGGAAGAGACCCAGTACTTC.

Written as DNA, the CDR3 is TGTGCCAGCAGCTGGAGCGACCGGGCCCTATACAATGAGCAGTTCTTC. It encodes CASSWSDRALYNEQFF. The chain has TRBV3-1 and TRBJ2-1; no firm D call. V dropped 5 bases and J dropped 4 bases, with 18 bases sitting between them. The CDR3 is 16 residues long. CDR1 and CDR2 (germline): LGHDT, YNNKEL (reference sequence).

This clonotype appeared a few times. The chain joins TRBV15 to TRBJ2-1, with D hard to call. V dropped 3 bases and J dropped 2 bases, with 5 bases sitting between them. CDR1 is LNHNV, CDR2 YYDKDF, per germline (reference sequence). This CDR3 is built from 13 residues. For the CDR3, the DNA is TGTGCCACCAGCAGGCTGACCTACAATGAGCAGTTCTTC. Its translation: CATSRLTYNEQFF.

The chain links TRBV5-1 to TRBJ2-1; D not resolved. The CDR3 has 14 residues. Germline V gives CDR1 SGHRS, CDR2 YFSETQ. V lost 2 bases, J lost 2 bases, and 8 bases lay in between. The CDR3 DNA sequence: TGCGCCAGCAGCTTAAGTCCTCCCTACAATGAGCAGTTCTTC. It codes for CASSLSPPYNEQFF.

This clonotype was found a few times. The CDR3 is CASSYPASGYSTLDTQYF. CDR3 coding DNA: TGTGCCAGCAGTTACCCGGCTAGCGGTTACTCTACGCTCGATACGCAGTATTTT. The chain uses TRBV6-6 and TRBJ2-3, with TRBD2 matching over 7 bases. This CDR3 has 18 amino acids. V shed 2 bases, J shed 6 bases, and the junction held 17 bases outside the gene matches. The germline V gene has CDR1 MNHNY and CDR2 SVGAGI (reference sequence).

The sample holds a few counts of this clonotype. The DNA for the CDR3 is TGCGCCAGCAGCCAAGGGGTAGGGTACACCTACGAGCAGTACTTC. It encodes CASSQGVGYTYEQYF. The chain recombines TRBV4-3 with TRBJ2-7; the D is unclear. V gave up 1 base and J gave up 2 bases, with 12 bases separating them. The CDR3 length is 15 residues. CDR1 is LGHNA and CDR2 is YSLEER in the germline V gene.

The CDR3 DNA reads as TGTGCCAGCAGCCAAGAGAACTACGGGGCGCACAATGAGCAGTTCTTC. It specifies CASSQENYGAHNEQFF. The rearrangement joins TRBV14 to TRBJ2-1; tentatively, D is TRBD1 or TRBD2 (5 bases each). V was cut by 0 bases and J by 5 bases, with 14 bases left in between. This CDR3 spans 16 amino acids. Germline lookup yields CDR1 SGHDN and CDR2 FVKESK.

In its sample, this clonotype was seen a few times. V and J are TRBV12-3 or TRBV12-4 and TRBJ2-5; 8 positions agree with TRBD2. The V and J ends lost 3 bases and 3 bases, in that order; junction bases with no gene match: 0. The CDR3 has 13 amino acids. CDR3 region: CASSFGGEETQYF. CDR3 in DNA: TGTGCCAGCAGTTTCGGGGGGGAAGAGACCCAGTACTTC.

This clonotype was recorded a few times. V usage is TRBV7-2 and J usage is TRBJ2-4, with D maybe TRBD1 (5 bases). CDR1 is SGHTA and CDR2 is FQGNSA in the germline V gene. This CDR3 region has 15 residues. Trimming shortened V by 4 bases and J by 1 base, and 11 bases separated the two germline ends. The CDR3 is CASSSYRNAKNIQYF. In DNA form, the CDR3 reads TGTGCCAGCAGCTCCTACAGGAATGCCAAAAACATTCAGTACTTC.

This chain links TRBV25-1 with TRBJ1-1, with a possible D match to TRBD1 (5 bases). V was clipped by 10 bases and J by 5 bases, with 14 bases between them. The CDR3 loop spans 12 amino acids. Germline V gene lookup returns CDR1 MGHDK and CDR2 SYGVNS. The CDR3 reads CATRWGETEAFF. CDR3 nucleotide sequence: TGTGCCACCCGTTGGGGGGAGACTGAAGCTTTCTTT.

The chain carries TRBV6-2 or TRBV6-3 and TRBJ2-7; TRBD1 matches 7 bases. After removal of 5 bases from V and 5 bases from J, the junction contained 9 bases not matched to a gene. The CDR3 runs to 14 residues. Germline V lookup: CDR1 MNHEY, CDR2 SVGEGT. The chain's CDR3 is CASSGLTGRDEQYF. DNA of the CDR3: TGTGCCAGCAGTGGACTGACAGGGCGCGACGAGCAGTACTTC.

This clonotype was recorded at least ten times. The chain employs TRBV6-5 and TRBJ2-7; perhaps TRBD1 as D (7 bases). Germline assignment: CDR1 MNHEY and CDR2 SVGAGI. With 6 bases removed from V and 4 bases from J, the gap between germline ends came to 13 bases. The CDR3 runs 13 residues. In DNA form, the CDR3 reads TGTGCCAGCAGAGCAGGGGGGATGTACGAGCAGTACGTC. Translating gives CASRAGGMYEQYV.

The chain joins TRBV4-1 to TRBJ2-3; 7 bases align to TRBD1. The CDR3 runs to 16 residues. CDR1 and CDR2 from the germline V gene are MGHRA and YSYEKL. V trimming: 1 base; J trimming: 4 bases; junction bases outside the gene matches: 8. As DNA, the CDR3 is TGCGCCAGCAGCCAAGTAACAGGGGAATGGGCAGATACGCAGTATTTT. As protein: CASSQVTGEWADTQYF.

This clonotype was picked up a small number of times. The rearrangement uses TRBV20-1 and TRBJ2-7; D possibly corresponds to TRBD2 (6 bases). The germline V and J ends were trimmed by 5 bases and 2 bases, with 28 bases remaining between them. The germline gives CDR1 DFQATT, CDR2 SNEGSKA (reference sequence). The CDR3 has 18 residues. The CDR3 sequence: CSALATRTTRIITYEQYF. The CDR3 nucleotides read TGCAGTGCTCTCGCGACCCGGACTACCCGGATCATAACCTACGAGCAGTACTTC.

There are a few counts of this clonotype. The rearrangement uses TRBV11-3 and TRBJ2-2, with 8 positions matching TRBD1. The CDR3 is 17 amino acids. Unmatched junction bases numbered 11, after V lost 5 bases and J lost 3 bases. Germline CDR1 and CDR2: SGHNT and YENEEA. In DNA, the CDR3 is TGTGCCAGCAGCAGATCAGACAGGGGACAACACACCGGGGAGCTGTTTTTT. Protein product: CASSRSDRGQHTGELFF.

The V call is TRBV11-3, the J call TRBJ2-1; perhaps TRBD2 as D (6 bases). Germline V lookup: CDR1 SGHNT, CDR2 YENEEA. This CDR3 region has 13 residues. The ends were cut back, 9 bases at V and 5 bases at J, with 14 bases in the middle. For the CDR3, the DNA is TGTGCCAGTGCCCGGGCGGGACACAATGAGCAGTTCTTC. This gives the protein CASARAGHNEQFF. The full variable domain, with the rest looked up from reference TRBV11-3 and TRBJ2-1, is EAGVVQSPRYKIIEKKQPVAFWCNPISGHNTLYWYLQNLGQGPELLIRYENEEAVDDSQLPKDRFSAERLKGVDSTLKIQPAELGDSAVYLCASARAGHNEQFFGPGTRLTVL.

The J gene is TRBJ1-1, the V gene TRBV7-9; D is ambiguous. Germline CDR1 and CDR2: SEHNR and FQNEAQ (reference sequence). Trimming cost V 5 bases and J 13 bases, with 14 bases left between them. This CDR3 has 11 residues. As DNA, the CDR3 is TGTGCCAGCAGCCCCGGAGAAATCGGTTTCTTT. Residues: CASSPGEIGFF. The full variable domain, completed using reference TRBV7-9 and TRBJ1-1, is DTGVSQNPRHKITKRGQNVTFRCDPISEHNRLYWYRQTLGQGPEFLTYFQNEAQLEKSRLLSDRFSAERPKGSFSTLEIQRTEQGDSAMYLCASSPGEIGFFGQGTRLTVV.

The CDR3 bases are TGTGCCAGCAGTCGAAATGAAAAACTGTTTTTT. This encodes CASSRNEKLFF. The genes are TRBV13 and TRBJ1-4; D is ambiguous. The CDR3 length is 11 residues. Per germline, CDR1 PRHDT and CDR2 FYEKMQ (reference sequence). V dropped 6 bases and J dropped 5 bases, with 4 bases sitting between them. The full variable domain, its missing parts supplied by reference TRBV13 and TRBJ1-4, is AAGVIQSPRHLIKEKRETATLKCYPIPRHDTVYWYQQGPGQDPQFLISFYEKMQSDKGSIPDRFSAQQFSDYHSELNMSSLELGDSALYFCASSRNEKLFFGSGTQLSVL.

CDR3 bases: TGTGCCAGCAGCGCCAGGTCGAATGAGCAGTTCTTC. Translated: CASSARSNEQFF. This rearrangement joins TRBV9 to TRBJ2-1; D remains unclear. The CDR3 loop spans 12 amino acids. V shed 3 bases and J shed 7 bases, with 8 bases lying between them. The V gene's germline CDR1 is SGDLS and CDR2 YYNGEE.

The sample holds a few counts of this clonotype. This chain uses TRBV7-8 with TRBJ2-7; D is uncertain. The CDR3 extends over 12 amino acids. Trimming cost V 2 bases and J 4 bases, with 6 bases left between them. Germline-derived CDR1 and CDR2 are SGHVS and FQNEAQ. The chain's CDR3 is CASSLPRYEQYF. DNA for the CDR3: TGTGCCAGCAGCTTACCCCGTTACGAGCAGTACTTC.

The CDR3 reads CAISDRPYEQYF. The CDR3, as DNA: TGTGCCATCAGTGACCGACCCTACGAGCAGTACTTC. The chain links TRBV10-3 to TRBJ2-7; D gene uncertain. The CDR3 sequence is 12 residues long. Between the trimmed V and J ends, which lost 3 bases and 2 bases, there was a span of 5 bases. CDR1 ENHRY and CDR2 SYGVKD come from the germline V gene.